This T cell receptor beta chain was retrieved from a study of CD4 T cells in lung cancer (dated by TCRdb to the late 2010s). Regarding the complete study: In the study, blood T cells of NSCLC patients were screened for responses to candidate mutation-encoded neoepitopes, and neoantigen-specific CD4+ T-cell clones and TCRs were isolated. Treatments the patients had received before donating blood included platinum chemotherapy, and some of the patients were given nivolumab or pembrolizumab. Lung adenocarcinoma or squamous cell carcinoma was present in the resected patients, who were aged 60 to 69 at blood donation and were mostly former smokers. Deep sequencing of TCRB was used to follow the frequency of neoantigen-specific clonotypes in tumor resections, non-adjacent lung and cultured T-cell products. Broad study findings and their caveats: Nonspecific IFNgamma producers of unknown purity were included among IFNgamma-sorted cells, so expanded lines were found to range from monoclonal to oligoclonal. Some blood-derived responses might be explained by in vitro priming of naive T cells or cross-reactivity rather than by memory responses to the cancer.

PBMCs were stimulated for approximately two weeks with mutant 27-mer peptides plus IL21, IL7, IL15 and IL2 and were then restimulated with peptide-pulsed autologous B cells. After restimulation with peptide-pulsed B cells, live IFNgamma-secreting T cells were sorted by cytokine capture on a FACS Aria2. Sorted cells were expanded at limiting dilution, about 3 or 11 cells per well, with irradiated allogeneic PBMCs, phytohemagglutinin and IL2 for 14 to 20 days. The patients provided peripheral blood samples or leukapheresis products. Antigen specificity of expanded lines was screened by IFNgamma ELISA against autologous B cells pulsed with mutant peptides. V loses 4 bases of germline sequence and J loses 3 bases, and the interval between the two ends is 13 bases. Measured from the cysteine to the phenylalanine, the CDR3 is 15 residues long. The read is trimmed to its CDR3 DNA, 45 bases read in frame from base 1. Per the germline V gene (reference sequence), SEHNR is the CDR1 and FQNEAQ is the CDR2.

Library preparation was by the immunoSEQ multiplex PCR assay. DNA was isolated using Qiagen DNeasy or QIAamp micro DNA kits, and TCRB was sequenced using the Adaptive Biotechnology human TCRB sequencing kit. Sequencing of TCRB libraries was performed on an Illumina MiSeq. From the authors' description of their analysis: TCRB sequence data were analyzed using the kit provider's software, and tumor enrichment of clonotype templates was assessed with Fisher's exact test. The immuneACCESS repertoire file appears here via TCRdb, limited to in-frame rearrangements. These files lack a portion of the clones; in checked studies, under half of the deficit traces to unresolved V genes, and the cause of the others is not known. That table supplies the V and J calls and clone size; D and trimming were determined from the DNA. The sample has approximately 250 clones on record, approximately 90% of them singletons. Under 95% of the sample goes to the ten largest clones.

Points on this clone: Its binding antigen is unknown. The input lacks base qualities; no much larger clone sits a single base away.

The sequence derives from a woman aged 55 to 70 with non-small cell lung cancer. Some clones in this sample may be carry-over from other donors' samples. Sequencing was performed on a CD4+ T cell line or clone grown in culture. The rearrangement joined TRBV7-9 to TRBJ1-3, with the D gene not confidently named. The CDR3 region has the sequence CASSSLDPIGNTIYF. DNA sequence: TGTGCCAGCAGCTCTTTAGATCCAATTGGAAACACCATATATTTT.